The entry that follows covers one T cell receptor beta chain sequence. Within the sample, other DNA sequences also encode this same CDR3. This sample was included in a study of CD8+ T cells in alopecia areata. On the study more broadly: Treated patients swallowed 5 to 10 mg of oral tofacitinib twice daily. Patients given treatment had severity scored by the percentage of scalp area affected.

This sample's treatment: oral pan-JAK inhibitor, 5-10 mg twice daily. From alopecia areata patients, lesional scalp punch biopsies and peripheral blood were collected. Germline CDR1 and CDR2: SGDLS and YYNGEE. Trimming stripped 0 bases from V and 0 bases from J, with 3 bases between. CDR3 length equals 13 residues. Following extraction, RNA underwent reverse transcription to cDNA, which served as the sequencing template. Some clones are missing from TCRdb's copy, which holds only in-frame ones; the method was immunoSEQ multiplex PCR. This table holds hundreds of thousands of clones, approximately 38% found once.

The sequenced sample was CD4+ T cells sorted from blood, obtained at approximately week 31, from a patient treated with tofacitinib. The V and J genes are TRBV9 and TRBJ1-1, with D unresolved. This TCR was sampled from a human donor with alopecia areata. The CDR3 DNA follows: TGTGCCAGCAGCGTAGAATTGAACACTGAAGCTTTCTTT. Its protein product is CASSVELNTEAFF.